Sequencing of this T cell receptor beta chain was carried out in a study of CD4 and CD8 cells across lung adenocarcinoma regions. The CDR3 is 18 amino acids. Germline CDR1 and CDR2: MGHDK and SYGVNS. Trimming removed 1 base at V and 13 bases at J, with 29 bases between. Localized lung adenocarcinoma, a non-small cell lung cancer, affected the donors. In TCRdb, the PCR reads were re-called with MiXCR into one record per CDR3 protein. This sample has 20,000 to 30,000 distinct CDR3 sequences, with 40% to 60% found just once. Concerning this clonotype: This may stem from a read error, because a much larger clone lies one nucleotide away.

This clonotype was sampled from a male donor with lung adenocarcinoma. The CD4 and CD8 labels of this study may be unreliable. The V call is TRBV25-1, the J call TRBJ2-4; TRBD2 might be the D (6 bases). Source material: CD8+ T cells from the center of a lung tumor. CDR3 bases: TGTGCCAGCAGTGAATTGGATGGGAGGAGGCGGTCCTACAATGAGCAGTACTTC. It codes for CASSELDGRRRSYNEQYF.